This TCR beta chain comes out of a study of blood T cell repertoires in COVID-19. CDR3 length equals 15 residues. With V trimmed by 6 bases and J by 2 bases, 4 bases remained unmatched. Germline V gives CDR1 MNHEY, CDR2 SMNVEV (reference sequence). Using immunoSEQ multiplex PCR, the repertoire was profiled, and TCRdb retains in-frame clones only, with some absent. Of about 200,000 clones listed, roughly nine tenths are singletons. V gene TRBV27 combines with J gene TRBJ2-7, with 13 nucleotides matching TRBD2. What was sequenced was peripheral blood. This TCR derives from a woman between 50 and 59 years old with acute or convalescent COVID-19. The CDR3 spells CASRGLAGAAYEQYF. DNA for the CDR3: TGTGCCAGCAGAGGACTAGCGGGAGCAGCCTACGAGCAGTACTTC.